This T cell receptor (beta chain) was captured by sequencing in a study of cytomegalovirus exposure and HLA in healthy donors. Study results and caveats: Researchers reported in a later analysis that common viral pathogens appeared linked to several top clusters. It was reported that the classifier diagnosed cytomegalovirus status with high specificity and sensitivity in both the original and validation cohorts.

For this clone: Its target is unknown.

The PCR employed 60 Vbeta primers together with 13 Jbeta primers. TCRdb's table, derived via immunoSEQ multiplex PCR, lists solely in-frame clones and lacks some. The data show some 130,000 clones, 80% seen once. The sequence derives from a man aged 25 to 40 in good health. The sample taken for sequencing was PBMCs.

The CDR3 loop is CASSLPGQGTSGNTIYF. The CDR3 bases are TGTGCCAGCAGTTTACCCGGACAGGGAACCTCTGGAAACACCATATATTTT. The chain employs TRBV28 and TRBJ1-3; the match to TRBD1 covers 8 bases. CDR1 and CDR2 from the germline V gene are MDHEN and SYDVKM. J was trimmed by 0 bases and V by 2 bases; bases with no gene match: 6. There are 17 residues in the CDR3.